Shown below are 30 T cell receptor beta chains from a single sample sequenced in a study of T cell clonotyping in hematopoietic cell transplantation. Here immunoSEQ multiplex PCR was the method, and the copy in TCRdb shows in-frame clones only, minus some. The repertoire holds some 76,000 clones, with approximately 95% as singletons. The time point is: recipient sample about 28 days before transplant, after cytoreduction. Sample: peripheral blood mononuclear cells, taken before stem cell transplant. The receptor source for this set is a woman aged 50 to 60 with acute myeloid leukemia. Some clones in this sample may be carry-over from other donors' samples.

This clone was seen once. This rearrangement joins TRBV11-1 to TRBJ2-2, with D possibly being TRBD1 (5 bases). Germline CDR1 SGHAT, CDR2 FQDESV (reference sequence). V shed 1 base and J shed 5 bases, with 8 bases lying between them. The CDR3 totals 14 residues. The DNA of the CDR3 is TGTGCCAGCAGCTTAGTAGGGGTGACCGGGGAGCTGTTTTTT. Translated, it gives CASSLVGVTGELFF.

The CDR3 DNA reads as TGTGCCAGCAGCTTGCACGTGGGGGTAGCCAAAAACATTCAGTACTTC. This codes for CASSLHVGVAKNIQYF. The chain employs TRBV5-8 and TRBJ2-4, with D perhaps matching TRBD1 or TRBD2 (5 bases each). Trimming stripped 1 base from V and 0 bases from J, with 11 bases between. Looked up from germline, CDR1 is SGHTS and CDR2 is YDEGEE. The CDR3 consists of 16 residues.

The gene calls are TRBV29-1 and TRBJ2-5, with 9 bases that match TRBD1. Germline CDR1 and CDR2: SQVTM and ANQGSEA. J gave up 5 bases and V 6 bases, and 7 bases lay outside the gene matches. The CDR3 covers 13 residues. The CDR3 DNA sequence: TGCAGCGTGACCGGGACAGGGACGGAGACCCAGTACTTC. Amino acid sequence: CSVTGTGTETQYF.

V and J are TRBV7-9 and TRBJ1-2; 8 nucleotides align to TRBD1. This CDR3 has 15 residues. The J segment lost 7 bases and the V segment lost 1 base, leaving 8 bases of the junction unmatched. Per germline, CDR1 SEHNR and CDR2 FQNEAQ (reference sequence). This chain's CDR3 is CASSLETGDVLGYTF. CDR3 nucleotides: TGTGCCAGCAGCTTAGAGACAGGGGACGTCCTTGGCTACACCTTC.

The chain recombines TRBV19 with TRBJ2-3, with 7 bases identical to TRBD2. CDR1 is LNHDA and CDR2 is SQIVND in the germline V gene (reference sequence). Trimming at V came to 10 bases and at J to 2 bases, leaving 15 bases not matched to a gene. The length of the CDR3 is 16 residues. The CDR3 loop reads CATRPRTGGSTDTQYF. The DNA for the CDR3 is TGTGCCACCCGACCACGTACGGGAGGATCCACAGATACGCAGTATTTT.

The V gene is TRBV2, the J gene TRBJ1-5; D is uncertain. With 4 bases removed from V and 3 bases from J, the gap between germline ends came to 10 bases. The CDR3 runs 14 residues. From germline, CDR1 is SNHLY and CDR2 FYNNEI. CDR3 nucleotide sequence: TGTGCCAGCAGTGTGAAGATTCTCAATCAGCCCCAGCATTTT. Its translation is CASSVKILNQPQHF.

The chain's CDR3 is CASSGRRARYGYTF. In DNA, the CDR3 is TGTGCCAGCAGTGGGCGGAGGGCTCGCTATGGCTACACCTTC. This chain connects TRBV6-1 to TRBJ1-2; D uncertain. CDR1 and CDR2 from the germline V gene are MNHNS and SASEGT. Trimming removed 4 bases at V and 4 bases at J, with 13 bases between. The CDR3 totals 14 residues.

V and J are TRBV5-6 and TRBJ1-2; D gene ambiguous. V was clipped by 5 bases and J by 4 bases, with 12 bases between them. The germline V gene has CDR1 SGHDT and CDR2 YYEEEE. The CDR3 sequence is 13 residues long. CDR3 loop: CASRKRSSYGYTF. CDR3 in DNA: TGTGCCAGCAGGAAACGGTCGTCCTATGGCTACACCTTC.

The chain employs TRBV7-2 and TRBJ2-5; D is unresolved. Germline CDR1 is SGHTA and CDR2 is FQGNSA. V shed 0 bases and J shed 5 bases, with 4 bases lying between them. There are 12 residues in the CDR3. The CDR3 nucleotides are TGTGCCAGCAGCTTAGCGCGGGAGACCCAGTACTTC. It encodes CASSLARETQYF.

V gene TRBV7-9 combines with J gene TRBJ2-2; D is ambiguous. This CDR3 is built from 14 residues. Trimming took off 3 bases at V and 4 bases at J, with 9 bases between the two ends. The V gene's germline CDR1 is SEHNR and CDR2 FQNEAQ (reference sequence). CDR3 residues: CASSLTTGTGELFF. The DNA of the CDR3 is TGTGCCAGCAGCTTGACCACCGGCACCGGGGAGCTGTTTTTT.

This chain uses TRBV6-6 with TRBJ1-4, with D hard to call. There are 16 residues in the CDR3. Germline values: CDR1 MNHNY, CDR2 SVGAGI (reference sequence). V lost 0 bases, J lost 0 bases, and 8 bases lay in between. CDR3 protein: CASSYSGSATNEKLFF. In nucleotides, the CDR3 is TGTGCCAGCAGTTACTCTGGTTCTGCAACTAATGAAAAACTGTTTTTT.

A remark on this clone: A junction end diverges from the germline sequence, so it may reflect a read error. V is TRBV7-7 and J is TRBJ2-1, with D perhaps given as TRBD1 or TRBD2 (6 bases each). The CDR3 has 15 amino acids. Germline CDR1 and CDR2: SSHAT and FNYEAQ (reference sequence). The chain's CDR3 is CASSLEGGKSNEQFF. As DNA, the CDR3 is TGTGCTAGCAGCTTAGAGGGGGGAAAGAGCAATGAGCAGTTCTTC.

This chain links TRBV6-5 with TRBJ1-1; D is ambiguous. The CDR3 has 11 amino acids. Per the germline V gene, CDR1 is MNHEY and CDR2 is SVGAGI. V dropped 2 bases and J dropped 9 bases, with 7 bases sitting between them. CDR3 protein: CASSYREQAFF. The CDR3 DNA reads as TGTGCCAGCAGTTACAGGGAGCAAGCTTTCTTT.

The chain uses TRBV9 and TRBJ1-4, with 9 bases fitting TRBD1. The CDR3 extends over 16 amino acids. Trimming cost V 2 bases and J 8 bases; bases outside gene matches: 10. Looked up from germline, CDR1 is SGDLS and CDR2 is YYNGEE. CDR3 in amino acids: CASSVDTGGFQEKLFF. CDR3 DNA sequence: TGTGCCAGCAGCGTCGACACAGGGGGCTTTCAAGAAAAACTGTTTTTT.

The chain recombines TRBV30 with TRBJ1-5, with D hard to call. The CDR3 loop spans 14 amino acids. Between the trimmed V and J ends, which lost 0 bases and 0 bases, there was a span of 6 bases. The germline V gene encodes CDR1 GTSNPN and CDR2 SVGIG (reference sequence). The CDR3 loop reads CAWSVQSSNQPQHF. DNA for the CDR3: TGTGCCTGGAGTGTACAGAGTAGCAATCAGCCCCAGCATTTT.

The J gene is TRBJ1-1, the V gene TRBV29-1; D ambiguous. Per germline, CDR1 SQVTM and CDR2 ANQGSEA. V was cut by 6 bases and J by 10 bases, with 21 bases left in between. This CDR3 has 13 amino acids. The CDR3 loop is CSVGTPGYEGAFF. The CDR3 coding sequence is TGCAGCGTCGGAACCCCCGGGTACGAAGGAGCTTTCTTT.

V is TRBV19 and J is TRBJ2-1, with a tentative D call TRBD1 (5 bases). This CDR3 spans 16 amino acids. V was pared by 9 bases and J by 2 bases, with 20 bases between. The germline CDR1 and CDR2 sequences are LNHDA and SQIVND (reference sequence). This chain's CDR3 is CARPRLQDRTYNEQFF. CDR3 DNA sequence: TGTGCCAGGCCGCGGTTACAGGACCGAACCTACAATGAGCAGTTCTTC.

The V gene is TRBV5-1, the J gene TRBJ1-6; D is unresolved. This CDR3 has 14 residues. Trimming left V 2 bases short and J 10 bases short, with 13 bases between. CDR1 is SGHRS and CDR2 is YFSETQ in the germline V gene. Here the CDR3 DNA reads TGCGCCAGCAGCTTTGCGGAGGGTGGATCACCCCTCCACTTT. It is translated as CASSFAEGGSPLHF.

This rearrangement joins TRBV29-1 to TRBJ2-5, with 8 bases lining up with TRBD1. CDR3 length: 14 residues. Germline V gene lookup returns CDR1 SQVTM and CDR2 ANQGSEA. V was pared by 2 bases and J by 5 bases, with 7 bases of the junction left unmatched. The CDR3 loop is CSVEPTGAPETQYF. CDR3 bases: TGCAGCGTTGAACCGACAGGGGCCCCCGAGACCCAGTACTTC.

This clone was detected only once. The chain couples TRBV30 to TRBJ2-5, with TRBD2 matching over 14 bases. Looked up from germline, CDR1 is GTSNPN and CDR2 is SVGIG (reference sequence). After removal of 2 bases from V and 2 bases from J, the junction contained 4 bases not matched to a gene. The CDR3 has 16 residues. CDR3 protein: CAWSLGTSGGQETQYF. CDR3 DNA sequence: TGTGCCTGGAGTCTCGGGACTAGCGGGGGACAAGAGACCCAGTACTTC.

A few counts support this clone. The rearrangement links TRBV6-6 to TRBJ1-2, with a possible D match to TRBD1 (5 bases). The ends were cut back, 7 bases at V and 3 bases at J, with 21 bases in the middle. The CDR3 is 16 residues long. Germline CDR1 and CDR2: MNHNY and SVGAGI (reference sequence). CDR3 sequence reads: CASIPNSGDGDYGYTF. The CDR3 coding sequence is TGTGCCAGCATCCCCAACTCGGGGGATGGCGACTATGGCTACACCTTC.

The V and J genes are TRBV7-2 and TRBJ1-1; the D is unclear. Between the trimmed V and J ends, which lost 4 bases and 4 bases, there was a span of 7 bases. The CDR3 has 12 amino acids. Germline loops: CDR1 SGHTA, CDR2 FQGNSA. CDR3 bases: TGTGCCAGCAGCTCCAGTGTCACTGAAGCTTTCTTT. Protein: CASSSSVTEAFF.

The chain recombines TRBV2 with TRBJ2-1; tentative D call: TRBD1 (6 bases). V lost 6 bases to trimming and J lost 8 bases, with 11 bases between them. CDR1 is SNHLY and CDR2 is FYNNEI in the germline V gene. The CDR3 runs to 12 residues. The CDR3 spells CASRGASYEQFF. The CDR3 DNA reads TGTGCCAGCAGGGGGGCATCTTATGAGCAGTTCTTC.

This chain connects TRBV7-6 to TRBJ2-3; the match to TRBD1 covers 10 bases. The CDR3 extends over 14 amino acids. Germline V gene data show CDR1 as SGHVS and CDR2 as FNYEAQ. The junction had 4 bases not matched to a gene; V was cut back by 4 bases and J by 6 bases. DNA of the CDR3: TGTGCCAGCAGCTCACCGGGACAGGGGGATACGCAGTATTTT. It encodes CASSSPGQGDTQYF.

The rearrangement joins TRBV29-1 to TRBJ1-2, with a tentative D call TRBD1 (6 bases). Trimming stripped 6 bases from V and 4 bases from J, with 12 bases between. This CDR3 has 12 amino acids. Germline V gene data show CDR1 as SQVTM and CDR2 as ANQGSEA. DNA of the CDR3: TGCAGCGTCGCCGACAGGAGCTATGGCTACACCTTC. This gives the protein CSVADRSYGYTF.

The chain is built from TRBV9 and TRBJ2-1, with D possibly being TRBD2 (6 bases). This CDR3 comprises 15 residues. The germline gives CDR1 SGDLS, CDR2 YYNGEE. Trimming cost V 0 bases and J 4 bases, with 11 bases left between them. The CDR3: CASSVGGGRYNEQFF. Written as DNA, the CDR3 is TGTGCCAGCAGCGTAGGCGGAGGGAGGTACAATGAGCAGTTCTTC. The entire variable domain, with the rest obtained from reference TRBV9 and TRBJ2-1, is as follows: DSGVTQTPKHLITATGQRVTLRCSPRSGDLSVYWYQQSLDQGLQFLIQYYNGEERAKGNILERFSAQQFPDLHSELNLSSLELGDSALYFCASSVGGGRYNEQFFGPGTRLTVL.

This chain uses TRBV4-1 with TRBJ1-1; maybe TRBD1 (5 bases). The CDR3 loop spans 16 amino acids. V lost 3 bases and J 4 bases, leaving 18 bases between the germline ends. Germline CDR1 is MGHRA and CDR2 is YSYEKL. The CDR3 region has the DNA TGCGCCAGCAGCCAGCAGGGACTTATCGATGTCACTGAAGCTTTCTTT. As protein: CASSQQGLIDVTEAFF.

V is TRBV28 and J is TRBJ1-4, with D tentatively TRBD1 (5 bases). The CDR3 has 14 amino acids. V was pared by 6 bases and J by 8 bases, with 16 bases between. The V gene's germline CDR1 is MDHEN and CDR2 SYDVKM. CDR3: CASRASGLWEKLFF. As DNA, the CDR3 is TGTGCCAGCAGAGCCTCAGGGCTCTGGGAAAAACTGTTTTTT.

The chain uses TRBV30 and TRBJ2-5; possible D gene TRBD2, 5 bases. This CDR3 comprises 12 residues. V was clipped by 7 bases and J by 5 bases, with 14 bases between them. The germline V gene has CDR1 GTSNPN and CDR2 SVGIG (reference sequence). The CDR3 sequence: CASKRSLETQYF. The CDR3, as DNA: TGTGCCTCTAAGCGGAGTCTGGAGACCCAGTACTTC.

V usage is TRBV30 and J usage is TRBJ2-6; 8 nucleotides agree with TRBD1. The CDR3 has 17 residues. Germline-derived CDR1 and CDR2 are GTSNPN and SVGIG (reference sequence). V lost 7 bases, J lost 0 bases, and 11 bases stayed unmatched. This CDR3 is CASYQGALSSGANVLTF. The CDR3 DNA reads TGTGCCTCCTACCAGGGGGCCCTAAGCTCTGGGGCCAACGTCCTGACTTTC.